The following is a T cell receptor beta chain sequence with its context. Antigen specificity is unknown. In the same sample, other DNA sequences code for this CDR3. This record comes from a study of shared clonotypes between healthy human individuals. Overall study context: Three plates were used per donor for CD4 naive, three for CD4 memory, two for CD8 naive and one for CD8 memory.

Naive-designated CD8 cells lacked CD45RO, were positively enriched for CCR7, and omitted terminally differentiated effector memory CD45RA+ cells. Study-wide results and limits: Only a few donors were included, so the genetic and exposure-history diversity represented was limited. Generation probabilities were higher for clonotypes shared across all four sorted-subset donors than for unshared ones.

The assay ran at deep level. Profiled with immunoSEQ multiplex PCR; TCRdb holds only in-frame clones, not every one. The repertoire consists of about 2,100,000 clones, with more than 85% occurring once and the leading ten covering 1.7%. The receptor was derived from a man younger than 35 in good health. Some clones in this sample may be carry-over from other donors' samples. The sample comprised naive CD8+ T cells from PBMCs.

The CDR3 DNA reads TGTGCCAGCAGCTTGGCAGGCGGCACCTACGAGCAGTACTTC. As protein: CASSLAGGTYEQYF. J is TRBJ2-7 and V is TRBV11-2; unclear D gene. The CDR3 totals 14 residues. CDR1 is SGHAT and CDR2 is FQNNGV in the germline V gene. V was pared by 3 bases and J by 2 bases, with 11 bases between.